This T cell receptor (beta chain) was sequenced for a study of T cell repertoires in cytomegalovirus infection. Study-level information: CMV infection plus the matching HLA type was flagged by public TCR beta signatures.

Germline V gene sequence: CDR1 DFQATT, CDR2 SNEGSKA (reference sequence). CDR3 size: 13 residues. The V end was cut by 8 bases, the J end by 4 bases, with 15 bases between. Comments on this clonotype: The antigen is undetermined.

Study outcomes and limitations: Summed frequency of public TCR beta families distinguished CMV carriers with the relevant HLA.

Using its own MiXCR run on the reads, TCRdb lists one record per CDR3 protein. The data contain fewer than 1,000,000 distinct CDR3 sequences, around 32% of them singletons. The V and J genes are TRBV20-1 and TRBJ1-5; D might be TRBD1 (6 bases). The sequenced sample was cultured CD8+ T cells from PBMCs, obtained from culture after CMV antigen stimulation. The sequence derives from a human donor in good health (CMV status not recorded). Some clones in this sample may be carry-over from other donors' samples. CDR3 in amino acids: CSTTGARNQPQHF. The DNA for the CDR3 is TGCAGTACTACGGGGGCCCGAAATCAGCCCCAGCATTTT.